This TCR beta chain was identified during a study of blood T cell repertoires in COVID-19 (TCRdb year 2020). Broadly, across the study: The collaborator samples originated in the United States, Italy and Spain and spanned the acute and convalescent phases of COVID-19. Where available, HLA class I and class II types were taken from metadata supplied by the sample provider and were not determined by assay-based typing. Subjects who had been exposed to COVID-19, were actively infected with it, or had recovered from it provided the deeply sampled blood TCRbeta repertoires that made up the dataset. The samples were drawn from two sources: the first 160 participants of the ongoing ImmuneRACE study, and over 950 subjects contributed by 6 global collaborators. The repertoires were released in a freely available public database intended as a resource for research on the immune response to SARS-CoV-2. The prospective study material was composed of cDNA or gDNA derived from T cells, B-cell-depleted T cells, or PBMCs. The sample metadata nearly always contained a de-identified subject ID, COVID-19 status, age in years and sex. General study outcomes and caveats: The quantity of clinical and demographic metadata differed by source and by participant and was supplied without curation.

Enrolling through a virtual design, the prospective study's participants ranged in age from roughly 18 to 90 years and lived across 20 to 30 United States geographic areas. To assign participants to cohorts, the prospective study relied on clinical history that participants themselves reported in a screening survey and a study questionnaire. A participant counted as exposed if, within 2 weeks of entering the study, that participant had been in contact with someone who had a PCR-confirmed or clinician-diagnosed COVID-19 case. Each participant in the prospective study had whole blood, serum and a nasopharyngeal or oropharyngeal swab collected by mobile phlebotomists. Prospective study participants could optionally give additional blood draws and questionnaires over an approximately two-month period. Blood samples from the prospective study were shipped frozen or at room temperature prior to DNA extraction.

A note on this clone: The clone's antigen remains unknown. Base-call qualities are not available, and no considerably larger clone is one nucleotide away.

TCRbeta CDR3 regions were amplified from genomic DNA by means of the immunoSEQ Assay, a bias-controlled multiplex PCR. The authors' analysis ran thus. Nucleated cell counts per sample were estimated from amplification of reference gene primers within the assay. To quantify the absolute abundance of each unique TCRbeta CDR3 rearrangement, sequence reads were collapsed and filtered. For each sample, productive Simpson clonality was calculated as the square root of Simpson's diversity index across productive rearrangements. Sourced from immuneACCESS, this table was stored by TCRdb with only in-frame sequences that have V and J called. A share of the clones is absent; for the studies checked, an unresolved V gene accounts for under half, and the remainder has no known explanation. The V and J calls and clone size were taken over from that table, and D and trimming were inferred from the DNA. For this sample there are approximately 260,000 clones; approximately 84% appear just once. Together, the top ten hold about 6.2% of the sample.

This receptor was obtained from a woman aged 45 to 65 who had been exposed to COVID-19. The sequenced sample was PBMCs or T cells enriched from blood (not recorded which).

CDR3 loop: CASSPSSVGGLNYGYTF. In nucleotide form, the sequence is TGTGCCAGCTCACCCTCAAGTGTGGGGGGGTTAAACTATGGCTACACCTTC. The sequence is built from TRBV18 and TRBJ1-2, with a tentative D gene TRBD1 over 5 matching bases. At the junction V is shortened by 3 bases and J by 2 bases, with 19 bases in between. The germline V gene gives CDR1 as KGHSH and CDR2 as LQKENI. Including cysteine and phenylalanine, the CDR3 has 17 amino acids. Solely the CDR3 DNA is kept, with 51 bases framed from the first base.